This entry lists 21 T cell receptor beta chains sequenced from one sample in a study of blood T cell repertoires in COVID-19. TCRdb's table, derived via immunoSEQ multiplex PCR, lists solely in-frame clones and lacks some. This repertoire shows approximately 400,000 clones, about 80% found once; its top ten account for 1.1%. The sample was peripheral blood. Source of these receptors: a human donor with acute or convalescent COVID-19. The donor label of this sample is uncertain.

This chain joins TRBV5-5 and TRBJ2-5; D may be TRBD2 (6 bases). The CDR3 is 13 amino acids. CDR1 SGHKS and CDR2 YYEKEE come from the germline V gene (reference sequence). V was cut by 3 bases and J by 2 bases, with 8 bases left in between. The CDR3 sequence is CASSSGRQETQYF. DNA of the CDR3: TGTGCCAGCAGCTCGGGGAGGCAAGAGACCCAGTACTTC.

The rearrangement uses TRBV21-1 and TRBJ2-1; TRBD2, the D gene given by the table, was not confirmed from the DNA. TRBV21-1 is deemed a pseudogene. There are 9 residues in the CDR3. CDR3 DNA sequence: TGTGCCAGCGGAGTCGAGCAGTTCTTC. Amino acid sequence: CASGVEQFF.

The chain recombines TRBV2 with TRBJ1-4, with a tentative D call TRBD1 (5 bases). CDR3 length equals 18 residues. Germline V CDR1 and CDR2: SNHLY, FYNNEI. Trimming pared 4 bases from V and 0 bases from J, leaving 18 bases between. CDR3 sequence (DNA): TGTGCCAGCAGTGCAGACATAACAGGAGTTGCAACTAATGAAAAACTGTTTTTT. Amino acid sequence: CASSADITGVATNEKLFF.

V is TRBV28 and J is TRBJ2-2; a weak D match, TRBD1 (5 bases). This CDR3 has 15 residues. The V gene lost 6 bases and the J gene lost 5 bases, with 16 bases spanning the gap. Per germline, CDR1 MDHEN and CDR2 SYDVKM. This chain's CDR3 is CASSWGRRVTGELFF. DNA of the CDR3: TGTGCCAGCAGCTGGGGCAGGAGAGTTACCGGGGAGCTGTTTTTT.

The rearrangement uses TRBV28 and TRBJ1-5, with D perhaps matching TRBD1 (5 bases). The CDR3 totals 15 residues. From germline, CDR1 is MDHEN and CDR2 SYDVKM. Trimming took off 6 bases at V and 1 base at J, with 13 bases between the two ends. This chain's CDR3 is CASRPFQGSNQPQHF. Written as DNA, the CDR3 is TGTGCCAGCAGACCGTTCCAGGGCAGCAATCAGCCCCAGCATTTT.

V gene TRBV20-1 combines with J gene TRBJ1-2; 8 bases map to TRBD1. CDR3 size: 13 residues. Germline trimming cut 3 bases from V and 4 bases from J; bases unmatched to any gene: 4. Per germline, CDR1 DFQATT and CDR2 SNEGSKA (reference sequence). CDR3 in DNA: TGCAGTGCTAGTCAGGGGGCTCGCTATGGCTACACCTTC. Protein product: CSASQGARYGYTF.

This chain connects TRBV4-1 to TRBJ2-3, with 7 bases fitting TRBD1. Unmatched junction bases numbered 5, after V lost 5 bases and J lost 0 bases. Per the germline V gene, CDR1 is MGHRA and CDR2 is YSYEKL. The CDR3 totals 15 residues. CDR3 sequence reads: CASSDRDSSTDTQYF. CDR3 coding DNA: TGCGCCAGCAGCGACCGGGACAGTAGCACAGATACGCAGTATTTT.

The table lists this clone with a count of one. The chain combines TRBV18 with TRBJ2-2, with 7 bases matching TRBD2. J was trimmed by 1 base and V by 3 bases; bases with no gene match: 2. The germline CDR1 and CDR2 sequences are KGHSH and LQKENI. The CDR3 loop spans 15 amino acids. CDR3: CASSPKRENTGELFF. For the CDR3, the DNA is TGTGCCAGCTCACCTAAGCGGGAGAACACCGGGGAGCTGTTTTTT.

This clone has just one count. This CDR3 reads CASSERIGNEQFF. DNA of the CDR3: TGCGCCAGCAGTGAAAGAATCGGCAATGAGCAGTTCTTC. The gene calls are TRBV10-1 and TRBJ2-1; D is unresolved. The V gene's germline CDR1 is WNHNN and CDR2 SYGVQD (reference sequence). The CDR3 is 13 amino acids. Between the trimmed V and J ends, which lost 3 bases and 6 bases, there was a span of 9 bases.

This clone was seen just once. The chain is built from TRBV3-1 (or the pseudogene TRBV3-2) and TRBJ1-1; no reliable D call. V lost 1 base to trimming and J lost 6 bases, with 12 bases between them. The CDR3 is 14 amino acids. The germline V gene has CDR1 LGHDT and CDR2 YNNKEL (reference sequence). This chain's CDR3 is CASSQGLLSAEAFF. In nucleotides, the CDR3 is TGTGCCAGCAGCCAAGGGCTACTTAGCGCTGAAGCTTTCTTT.

As DNA, the CDR3 is TGTGCCAGCAGGGATAGCGGGAGGGCCTACAATGAGCAGTTCTTC. Its translation is CASRDSGRAYNEQFF. The V call is TRBV2, the J call TRBJ2-1; 11 nucleotides align to TRBD2. The J segment lost 2 bases and the V segment lost 6 bases, leaving 3 bases of the junction unmatched. This CDR3 is 15 amino acids long. Germline values: CDR1 SNHLY, CDR2 FYNNEI.

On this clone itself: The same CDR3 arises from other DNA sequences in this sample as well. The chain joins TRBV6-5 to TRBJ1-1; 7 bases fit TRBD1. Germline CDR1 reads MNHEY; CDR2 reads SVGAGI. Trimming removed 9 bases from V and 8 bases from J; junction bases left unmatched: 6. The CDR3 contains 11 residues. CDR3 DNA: TGTGCCAGTAGACAGGGCCCCGAAGCTTTCTTT. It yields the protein CASRQGPEAFF.

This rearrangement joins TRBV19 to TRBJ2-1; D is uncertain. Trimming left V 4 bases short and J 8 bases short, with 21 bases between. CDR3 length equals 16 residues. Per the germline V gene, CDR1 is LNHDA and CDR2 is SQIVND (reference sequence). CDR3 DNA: TGTGCCAGTAGTAGCATCACATCTGTCGCCCGGGATGAGCAGTTCTTC. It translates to CASSSITSVARDEQFF.

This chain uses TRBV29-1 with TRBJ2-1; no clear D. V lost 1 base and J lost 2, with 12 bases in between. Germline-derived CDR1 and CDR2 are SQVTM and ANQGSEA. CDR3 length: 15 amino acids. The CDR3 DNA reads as TGCAGCGTTGAAGGAGGAAGCAGTACCTACAATGAGCAGTTCTTC. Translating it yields CSVEGGSSTYNEQFF.

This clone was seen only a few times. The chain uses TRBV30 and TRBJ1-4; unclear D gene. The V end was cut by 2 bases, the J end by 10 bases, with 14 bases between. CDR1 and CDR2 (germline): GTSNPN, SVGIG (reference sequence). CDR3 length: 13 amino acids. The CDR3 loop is CAWSSVRSGKLFF. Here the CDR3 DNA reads TGTGCCTGGAGTAGCGTGCGAAGTGGAAAACTGTTTTTT. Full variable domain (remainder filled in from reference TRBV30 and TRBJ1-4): SQTIHQWPATLVQPVGSPLSLECTVEGTSNPNLYWYRQAAGRGLQLLFYSVGIGQISSEVPQNLSASRPQDRQFILSSKKLLLSDSGFYLCAWSSVRSGKLFFGSGTQLSVL.

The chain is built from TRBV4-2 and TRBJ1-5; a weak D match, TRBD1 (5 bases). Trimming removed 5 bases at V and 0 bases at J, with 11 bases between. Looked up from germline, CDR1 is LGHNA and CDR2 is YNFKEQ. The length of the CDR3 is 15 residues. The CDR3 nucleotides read TGTGCCAGCAGCGCGGGACTGAATAGCAATCAGCCCCAGCATTTT. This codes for CASSAGLNSNQPQHF.

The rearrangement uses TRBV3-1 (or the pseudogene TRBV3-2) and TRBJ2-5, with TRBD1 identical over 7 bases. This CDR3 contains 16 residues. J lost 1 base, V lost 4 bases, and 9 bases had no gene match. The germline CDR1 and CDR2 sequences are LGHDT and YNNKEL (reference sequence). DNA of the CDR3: TGTGCCAGCAGCCTTAGGGACAGCCAGCGCCAAGAGACCCAGTACTTC. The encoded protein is CASSLRDSQRQETQYF.

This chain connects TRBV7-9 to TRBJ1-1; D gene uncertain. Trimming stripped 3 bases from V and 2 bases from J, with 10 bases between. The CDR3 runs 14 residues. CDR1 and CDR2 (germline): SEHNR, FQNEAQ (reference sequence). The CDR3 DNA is TGTGCCAGCAGCTTCTTGGGCGAAAACACTGAAGCTTTCTTT. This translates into CASSFLGENTEAFF.

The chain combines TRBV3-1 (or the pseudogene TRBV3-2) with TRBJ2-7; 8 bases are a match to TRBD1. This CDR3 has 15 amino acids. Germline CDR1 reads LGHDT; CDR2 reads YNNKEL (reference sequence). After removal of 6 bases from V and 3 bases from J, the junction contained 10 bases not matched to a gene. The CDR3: CASRQHGTGDYEQYF. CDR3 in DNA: TGTGCCAGCAGACAGCACGGGACAGGTGACTACGAGCAGTACTTC.

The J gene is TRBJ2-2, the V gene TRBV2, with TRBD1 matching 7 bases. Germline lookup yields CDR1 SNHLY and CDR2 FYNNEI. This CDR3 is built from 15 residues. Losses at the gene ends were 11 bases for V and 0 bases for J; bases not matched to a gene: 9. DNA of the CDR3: TGTGCCGGCCGACAGGGTCGGTCGAACACCGGGGAGCTGTTTTTT. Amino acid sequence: CAGRQGRSNTGELFF. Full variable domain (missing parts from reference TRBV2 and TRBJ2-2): EPEVTQTPSHQVTQMGQEVILRCVPISNHLYFYWYRQILGQKVEFLVSFYNNEISEKSEIFDDQFSVERPDGSNFTLKIRSTKLEDSAMYFCAGRQGRSNTGELFFGEGSRLTVL.

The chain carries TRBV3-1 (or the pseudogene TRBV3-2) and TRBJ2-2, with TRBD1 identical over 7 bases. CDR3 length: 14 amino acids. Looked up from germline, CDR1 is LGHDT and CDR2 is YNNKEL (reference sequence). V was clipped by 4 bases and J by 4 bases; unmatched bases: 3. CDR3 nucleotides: TGTGCCAGCAGCCTCCGACAGGGCACCGGGGAGCTGTTTTTT. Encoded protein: CASSLRQGTGELFF.